This TCR beta chain was obtained from a study of PD-L1 blockade in urothelial cancer (dated by TCRdb to about 2017). Looking at the study overall: Therapy was started in the mid-2010s for all patients, and atezolizumab 1,200 mg was administered intravenously every 3 weeks. About 85% of the 29 patients were males with bladder-origin urothelial cancer, and about 60% of the 29 reported a prior smoking history. An ECOG performance status of 0 or 1 was recorded for the patients, and 0 to 3 prior chemotherapy regimens had been received by the patients. Blood samples were analyzed at two time points: 3 weeks after treatment start (second dose) and 6 weeks after treatment start. A median of around 150,000 T cells and some 90,000 unique TCRs was obtained from blood samples, and a median clonality of approximately 0.08 was observed. An exploratory multi-omic analysis was conducted of the somatic, immune and clinical correlates of response to PD-L1 blockade with atezolizumab in urothelial cancer. TCR sequencing covered pretreatment tumor samples and matched, serially collected peripheral blood taken before and after atezolizumab treatment. Durable clinical benefit was defined as progression-free survival longer than 6 months, and TCR features were also tested against progression-free and overall survival. Whole exome sequencing and RNA sequencing of pretreatment tumors were performed alongside TCR sequencing in the same patients. Durable clinical benefit was achieved by nine patients but not by the remaining 20. Pretreatment blood TCR-seq was available for nearly 30 patients, at least one posttreatment blood collection was obtained for about 25 patients, and tumor TCR-seq was available for about 25 patients. Results and caveats for the whole study, not just this receptor: Improved progression-free and overall survival was found to be associated with pretreatment peripheral blood TCR clonality below the median. At 3 weeks after the start of treatment, tumor-associated TCR clones in peripheral blood had expanded more in patients with durable benefit (n of about 22, p = 0.022). Because of the small sample size (n ≈ 27) and the many exploratory analyses performed, the results are intended to be regarded as hypothesis-generating.

A total of around 30 patients with locally advanced or metastatic urothelial carcinoma, treated at Memorial Sloan Kettering on a trial protocol, made up the cohort. Peripheral blood mononuclear cells were collected pretreatment and during treatment, at between 1 and 8 total time points per patient. The Qiagen DNeasy Blood extraction kit was used to purify genomic DNA from total PBMCs and tumor samples. PBMCs were collected pretreatment and during treatment and were isolated and stored as previously described. To estimate absolute template abundance from read counts, synthetic TCR analog templates were spiked into each PCR. The immunoSEQ assay used bias-controlled V and J gene primers to amplify TCRbeta CDR3 regions from genomic DNA. Rearranged TCRbeta segments were sequenced at approximately 20X coverage. Per the authors' processing: Sequencing errors were corrected by clustering and CDR3s were annotated against IMGT to assign V, D and J genes. Only productive TCRbeta rearrangements were used in downstream analyses, excluding out-of-frame or stop-codon sequences. To compute clonality, Shannon entropy was normalized by the log of the number of unique productive sequences and then subtracted from one. Clones differing between time points or between blood and tumor were identified by Fisher's exact test with Benjamini-Hochberg correction at adjusted p below 0.01. As stored in TCRdb, this immuneACCESS dataset retains in-frame rearrangements with V and J assigned. A fraction of the clones does not appear; measured against another copy, unresolved V genes explain less than half of the discrepancy, and the remainder lacks a known reason. V and J calls and clone size are those listed in that table; D and trimming were worked out from the DNA. This sample has roughly 50,000 clones in its table, and roughly 80% of those were observed once. More than 3.5% of the sample goes to the ten largest clones.

CDR1 and CDR2 were assigned from the germline V gene as SGHRS and YFSETQ. After removal of 7 bases from V and 1 base from J, the junction retains 4 bases not matched to a gene. The CDR3 measures 14 amino acids from cysteine to phenylalanine. Kept here is only the CDR3 DNA, which spans 42 bases and is read in frame from base 1. Points on this clone: Its antigen is unknown. Per-nucleotide qualities are absent, and no much larger clonotype sits a single base away.

The clonotype originates from a man aged 70 or older with urothelial cancer. The chain is encoded by TRBV5-1 joined to TRBJ2-5; TRBD2 matches 10 bases in the middle. The specimen was PBMCs, collected around atezolizumab (anti-PD-L1) treatment. CDR3 protein: CASGWTSGQETQYF. At the DNA level, the sequence is TGCGCCAGCGGTTGGACTAGCGGCCAAGAGACCCAGTACTTC.